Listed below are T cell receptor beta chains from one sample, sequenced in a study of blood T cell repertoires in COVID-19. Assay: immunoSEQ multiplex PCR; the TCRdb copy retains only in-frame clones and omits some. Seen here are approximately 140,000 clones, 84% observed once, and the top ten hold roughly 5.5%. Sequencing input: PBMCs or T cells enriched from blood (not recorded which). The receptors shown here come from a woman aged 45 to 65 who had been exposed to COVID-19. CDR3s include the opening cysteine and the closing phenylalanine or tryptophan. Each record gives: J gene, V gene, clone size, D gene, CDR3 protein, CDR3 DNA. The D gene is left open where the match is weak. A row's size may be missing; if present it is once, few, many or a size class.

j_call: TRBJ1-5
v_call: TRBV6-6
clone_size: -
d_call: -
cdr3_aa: CASSYSGAGSNQPQHF
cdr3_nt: TGTGCCAGCAGTTACTCAGGGGCAGGTAGCAATCAGCCCCAGCATTTT

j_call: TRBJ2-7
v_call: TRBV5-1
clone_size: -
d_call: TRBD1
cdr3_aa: CASSLGQGRYF
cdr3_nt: TGCGCCAGCAGCTTGGGACAGGGCAGGTACTTC

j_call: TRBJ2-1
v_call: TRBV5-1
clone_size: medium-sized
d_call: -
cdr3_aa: CASSLTRGGKNYNEQFF
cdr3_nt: TGCGCCAGCAGCTTGACAAGGGGGGGCAAAAACTACAATGAGCAGTTCTTC

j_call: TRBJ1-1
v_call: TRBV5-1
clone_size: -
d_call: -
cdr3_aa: CASSSNSLATNTEAFF
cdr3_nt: TGCGCCAGCAGCTCCAACAGCTTAGCGACGAACACTGAAGCTTTCTTT

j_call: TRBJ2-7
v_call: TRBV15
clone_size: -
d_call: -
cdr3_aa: CATSREGGAAYEQYF
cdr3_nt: TGTGCCACCAGCAGAGAAGGAGGGGCCGCCTACGAGCAGTACTTC

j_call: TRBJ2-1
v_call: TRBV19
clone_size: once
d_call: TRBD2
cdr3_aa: CASSIATRLAGAPYNEQFF
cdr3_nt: TGTGCCAGTAGTATAGCTACCCGACTAGCGGGGGCCCCCTACAATGAGCAGTTCTTC

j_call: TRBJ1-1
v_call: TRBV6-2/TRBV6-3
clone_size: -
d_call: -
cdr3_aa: CASSYMGNTEAFF
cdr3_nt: TGTGCCAGCAGTTACATGGGCAACACTGAAGCTTTCTTT

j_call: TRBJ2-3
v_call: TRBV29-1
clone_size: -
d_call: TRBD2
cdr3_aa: CSVGLAGATTDTQYF
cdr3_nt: TGCAGCGTCGGACTAGCGGGAGCCACCACAGATACGCAGTATTTT

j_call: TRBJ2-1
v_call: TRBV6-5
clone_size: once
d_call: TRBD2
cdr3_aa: CASSYSPGLADGEQFF
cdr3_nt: TGTGCCAGCAGTTACTCGCCGGGACTAGCCGATGGTGAGCAGTTCTTC

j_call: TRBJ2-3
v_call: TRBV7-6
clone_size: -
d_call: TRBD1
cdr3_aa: CASSSTTLYKGADLTDTQYF
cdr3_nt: TGTGCCAGCAGCTCAACCACCCTTTATAAGGGGGCGGACCTCACAGATACGCAGTATTTT